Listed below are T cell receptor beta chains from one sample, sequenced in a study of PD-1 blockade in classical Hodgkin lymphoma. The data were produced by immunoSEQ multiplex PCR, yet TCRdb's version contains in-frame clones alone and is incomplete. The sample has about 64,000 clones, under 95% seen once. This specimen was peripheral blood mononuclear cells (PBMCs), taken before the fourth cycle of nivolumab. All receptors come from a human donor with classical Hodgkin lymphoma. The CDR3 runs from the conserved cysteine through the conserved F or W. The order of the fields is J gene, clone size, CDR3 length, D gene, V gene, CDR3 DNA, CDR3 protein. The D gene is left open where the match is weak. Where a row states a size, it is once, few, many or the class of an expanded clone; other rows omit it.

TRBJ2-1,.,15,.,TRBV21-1,TGTGCCAGCACCACCTTCGACAGGGGCGACAATGAGCAGTTCTTC,CASTTFDRGDNEQFF
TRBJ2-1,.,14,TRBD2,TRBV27,TGTGCCAGCAGTTCTAGCGGGGGGGCCCATGAGCAGTTCTTC,CASSSSGGAHEQFF
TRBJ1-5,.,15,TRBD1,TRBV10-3,TGTGCCTCACGACAGGGGGAGGATAGCAATCAGCCCCAGCATTTT,CASRQGEDSNQPQHF
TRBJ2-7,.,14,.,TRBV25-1,TGTGCCAGCAGTGCCCGGGGCGGGTCTTACGAGCAGTACTTC,CASSARGGSYEQYF
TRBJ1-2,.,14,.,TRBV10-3,TGTGCCATCAGTGAGTCCCCAGATAGCTATGGCTACACCTTC,CAISESPDSYGYTF
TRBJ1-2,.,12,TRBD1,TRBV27,TGTGCCAGTTCAGGGGGGGTAAATGGCTACACCTTC,CASSGGVNGYTF
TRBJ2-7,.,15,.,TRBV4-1,TGCGCCAGCAGCCAAATGGGAAGTCCCACCTACGAGCAGTACTTC,CASSQMGSPTYEQYF
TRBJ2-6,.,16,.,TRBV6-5,TGTGCCAGCAGTTATATAGGGATCTCTGGGGCCAACGTCCTGACTTTC,CASSYIGISGANVLTF
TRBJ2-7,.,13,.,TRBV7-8,TGTGCCAGCAGCACAAGGGACGGATACGAGCAGTACTTC,CASSTRDGYEQYF
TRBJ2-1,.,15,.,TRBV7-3,TGTGCCAGCAGCTTAACGGCGCAGGTTTACAATGAGCAGTTCTTC,CASSLTAQVYNEQFF
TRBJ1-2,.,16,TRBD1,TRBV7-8,TGTGCCAGCAGCTTGAGTTCCACCGGGACAGGGGATGGCTACACCTTC,CASSLSSTGTGDGYTF
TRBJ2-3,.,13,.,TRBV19,TGTGCCAGTAGGGACGGGCAGCGCGATACGCAGTATTTT,CASRDGQRDTQYF
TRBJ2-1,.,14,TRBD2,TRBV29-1,TGCAGCGCCGCCCCTAGCGGGGGGGCGAATGAGCAGTTCTTC,CSAAPSGGANEQFF
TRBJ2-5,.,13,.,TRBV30,TGTGCCTGGAGTGTCCCCCCGGGGGAGACCCAGTACTTC,CAWSVPPGETQYF
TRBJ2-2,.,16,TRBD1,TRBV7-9,TGTGCCAGCAGCTTAGTGCTCGGACAGGGCACCGGGGAGCTGTTTTTT,CASSLVLGQGTGELFF
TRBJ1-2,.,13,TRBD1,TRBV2,TGTGCCAGCAGTGAGGACAGGGGGTATGGCTACACCTTC,CASSEDRGYGYTF
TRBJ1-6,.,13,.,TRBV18,TGTGCCAGCTCACCGACCTATAATTCACCCCTCCACTTT,CASSPTYNSPLHF
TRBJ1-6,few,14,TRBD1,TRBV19,TGTGCCAGTAGTTGGGACAGGGGGGACTCACCCCTCCACTTT,CASSWDRGDSPLHF
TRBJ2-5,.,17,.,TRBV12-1,TGTGCCAGCAGCAACGGGACTAGCGGACGGTACCAAGAGACCCAGTACTTC,CASSNGTSGRYQETQYF
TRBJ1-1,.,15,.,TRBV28,TGTGCCAGCAGTTTTAGCTTGCTTGTAGACACTGAAGCTTTCTTT,CASSFSLLVDTEAFF
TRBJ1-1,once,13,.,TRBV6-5,TGTGCCAGCAGCCTGGGGGGGAACACTGAAGCTTTCTTT,CASSLGGNTEAFF
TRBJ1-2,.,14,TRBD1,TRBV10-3,TGTGCCATCAGCGAAAACAGGGGTTATAGAGGCTACACCTTC,CAISENRGYRGYTF
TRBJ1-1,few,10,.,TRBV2,TGTGCCAGCAGTGTCGGGGAAGCTTTCTTT,CASSVGEAFF
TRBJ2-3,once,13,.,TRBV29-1,TGCGGCGCCACTCGACAGGGCACAGATACGCAGTATTTT,CGATRQGTDTQYF
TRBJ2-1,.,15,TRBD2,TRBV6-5,TGTGCCAGCAGTTTTCAGCGGGGGGGCTGGGGTGAGCAGTTCTTC,CASSFQRGGWGEQFF
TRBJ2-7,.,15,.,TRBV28,TGTGCCAGCAGTTTGGAACAGGGAGTGTCAGACGAGCAGTACTTC,CASSLEQGVSDEQYF
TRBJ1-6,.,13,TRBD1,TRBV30,TGTGCCTGGAAGGACAGGTATAATTCACCCCTCCACTTT,CAWKDRYNSPLHF
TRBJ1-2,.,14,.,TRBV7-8,TGTGCCAGCAGCTTATCCAGGGTCAACTATGGCTACACCTTC,CASSLSRVNYGYTF
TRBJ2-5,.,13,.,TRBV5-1,TGCGCCAGCAGGGCACAAACACAAGAGACCCAGTACTTC,CASRAQTQETQYF
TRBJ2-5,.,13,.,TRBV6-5,TGTGCCAGCAGTTTCCGCCCGCAAGAGACCCAGTACTTC,CASSFRPQETQYF
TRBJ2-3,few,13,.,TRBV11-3,TGTGCCAGCAGCACCGGAAGCACAGATACGCAGTATTTT,CASSTGSTDTQYF
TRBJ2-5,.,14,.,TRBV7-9,TGTGCCAGCAGCTTAGCCACCCTGGGCGAGACCCAGTACTTC,CASSLATLGETQYF
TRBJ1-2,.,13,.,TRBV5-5,TGTGCCAGCAGCCAGTGGTCGATCTATGGCTACACCTTC,CASSQWSIYGYTF
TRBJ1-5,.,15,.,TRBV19,TGTGCCAGTAGTAGTGTGGGGCGATCAAATCAGCCCCAGCATTTT,CASSSVGRSNQPQHF
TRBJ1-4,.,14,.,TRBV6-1,TGTGCCAGCAGTGAAAACGGGGGCGGTGAAAAACTGTTTTTT,CASSENGGGEKLFF
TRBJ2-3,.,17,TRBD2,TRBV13,TGTGCCAGCAGCTTAGAACGCAGCGGGGGGTACACAGATACGCAGTATTTT,CASSLERSGGYTDTQYF
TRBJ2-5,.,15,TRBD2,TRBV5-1,TGCGCCAGCAGCTTAAGCGGGGGGGTTCAAGAGACCCAGTACTTC,CASSLSGGVQETQYF
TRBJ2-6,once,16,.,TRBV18,TGTGCCAGCTCACAACGTTTGAGCTCTGGGGCCAACGTCCTGACTTTC,CASSQRLSSGANVLTF
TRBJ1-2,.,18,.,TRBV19,TGTGCCAGTAGTATAGATCCCCTCCCCTCGGGAGAGAACTATGGCTACACCTTC,CASSIDPLPSGENYGYTF
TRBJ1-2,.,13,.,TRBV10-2,TGCGCCAGCAGTGCCGGGCCCGCCCGTGGCTACACCTTC,CASSAGPARGYTF
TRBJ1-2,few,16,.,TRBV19,TGTGCCAGTAGTATAACGACAGGACCAGTTAACTATGGCTACACCTTC,CASSITTGPVNYGYTF
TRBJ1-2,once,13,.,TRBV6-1,TGTGCCAGCAGTTCACGGGACGCCGATGGCTACACCTTC,CASSSRDADGYTF
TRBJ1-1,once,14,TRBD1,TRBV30,TGTGCCTGGAGCCCGAAATTCGACAGGGCTGAAGCTTTCTTT,CAWSPKFDRAEAFF
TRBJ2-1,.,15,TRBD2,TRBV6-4,TGTGCCACCTCAGGCTCCCTAGCGGGGAGGGATGAGCAGTTCTTC,CATSGSLAGRDEQFF
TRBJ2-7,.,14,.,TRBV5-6,TGTGCCAGCAGAACCGGGACTGGTGCCTACGAGCAGTACTTC,CASRTGTGAYEQYF
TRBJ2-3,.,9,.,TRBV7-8,TGTGCCACAGGGAATACGCAGTATTTT,CATGNTQYF
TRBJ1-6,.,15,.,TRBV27,TGTGCCAGCAGGCGGGCTGCCCTTTATAATTCACCCCTCCACTTT,CASRRAALYNSPLHF
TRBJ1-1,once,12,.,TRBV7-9,TGTGCCAGCAGCTCGGAGGGACCTTATACTTTCTTT,CASSSEGPYTFF
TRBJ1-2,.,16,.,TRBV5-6,TGTGCCAGCAGCGGGGATCTGGGAGGGAGTGGTGAAGGCTACACCTTC,CASSGDLGGSGEGYTF
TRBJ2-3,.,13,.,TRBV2,TGTGCCAGCAGTGAATTGGACACAGATACGCAGTATTTT,CASSELDTDTQYF
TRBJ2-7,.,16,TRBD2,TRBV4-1,TGCGCCAGCAGCCAAGCTTCCCAAGCGGGAGACTACGAGCAGTACTTC,CASSQASQAGDYEQYF
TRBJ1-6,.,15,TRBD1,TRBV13,TGTGCCAGCAGCCCAATGGGACAGGGAAATTCACCCCTCCACTTT,CASSPMGQGNSPLHF